The 13 T cell receptor beta chains listed next were all sequenced from one sample in a study of vaccination and CD4 T cells after COVID-19. The Oncomine TCR Beta short-read assay was applied to DNA of cultured CD4+ T cells. MiXCR was run by TCRdb on the PCR reads, yielding one entry per CDR3 protein. The profile shows about 29,000 distinct CDR3 sequences, approximately 62% of them singletons. Antigens for these TCRs are unknown. Treatment reported: approximately 11-day PBMC culture with coronavirus spike peptide pools or control peptides (ViraFEST assay). This material consisted of CD4+ T cells from blood, cultured in vitro, taken after SARS-CoV-2 vaccination. These receptors were obtained from a human donor who received a COVID-19 vaccine.

The chain has TRBV10-3 and TRBJ2-7; D unresolved. Germline CDR1 reads ENHRY; CDR2 reads SYGVKD. With 0 bases removed from V and 3 bases from J, the gap between germline ends came to 6 bases. This CDR3 contains 13 residues. CDR3 in DNA: TGTGCCATCAGTGAGTCTATGGACTACGAGCAGTACTTC. It codes for CAISESMDYEQYF.

The chain couples TRBV7-2 to TRBJ2-5, with D perhaps TRBD2 (6 bases). Germline V gene sequence: CDR1 SGHTA, CDR2 FQGNSA. V gave up 1 base and J gave up 5 bases, with 14 bases separating them. The CDR3 extends over 15 amino acids. The CDR3 DNA is TGTGCCAGCAGCTTAGGCGGAAGGAGCGGGGAGACCCAGTACTTC. Residues: CASSLGGRSGETQYF.

V is TRBV20-1 and J is TRBJ2-5; 10 nucleotides agree with TRBD2. V gave up 3 bases and J gave up 2 bases; unmatched junction bases: 6. The CDR3 is 15 amino acids. In germline, CDR1 is DFQATT, CDR2 SNEGSKA (reference sequence). The CDR3 bases are TGCAGTGCTAGTCACGAGACTAGCGGGCAAGAGACCCAGTACTTC. It encodes CSASHETSGQETQYF.

This clonotype was seen only a few times. This chain joins TRBV15 and TRBJ1-5; TRBD1 matches at 9 bases. This CDR3 region has 15 residues. Germline trimming cut 1 base from V and 6 bases from J; bases unmatched to any gene: 4. CDR1 and CDR2 from the germline V gene are LNHNV and YYDKDF (reference sequence). This CDR3 is CATSRGGQGGQPQHF. CDR3 DNA: TGTGCCACCAGCAGAGGGGGACAGGGTGGTCAGCCCCAGCATTTT.

The chain employs TRBV5-4 and TRBJ1-2; TRBD1 is a possible D gene (5 bases). V shed 0 bases and J shed 2 bases, with 14 bases lying between them. CDR3 size: 16 residues. The germline CDR1 and CDR2 sequences are SGHNT and YYREEE (reference sequence). This CDR3 reads CASSLGPNRSNYGYTF. Here the CDR3 DNA reads TGTGCCAGCAGCTTGGGTCCGAACAGGTCCAACTATGGCTACACCTTC.

This chain uses TRBV7-2 with TRBJ2-7; 9 bases are shared with TRBD2. V shed 0 bases, J shed 7 bases, and the junction held 7 bases outside the gene matches. Germline values: CDR1 SGHTA, CDR2 FQGNSA. This CDR3 has 15 amino acids. CDR3 loop: CASSLAGRGGGEQYF. The CDR3 DNA sequence: TGTGCCAGCAGCTTAGCAGGGCGGGGGGGAGGGGAGCAGTACTTC.

The gene calls are TRBV2 and TRBJ2-3; 10 nucleotides match TRBD2. The CDR3 sequence is 15 residues long. J lost 2 bases, V lost 7 bases, and 6 bases had no gene match. Germline CDR1 reads SNHLY; CDR2 reads FYNNEI. CDR3 DNA sequence: TGTGCCAGCATCGTAGCGGGGGGATTCACAGATACGCAGTATTTT. Translation gives CASIVAGGFTDTQYF.

The V call is TRBV7-9, the J call TRBJ2-6; D not certain. The CDR3 spans 15 residues. CDR1 is SEHNR and CDR2 is FQNEAQ in the germline V gene (reference sequence). V was clipped by 3 bases and J by 0 bases, with 6 bases between them. CDR3 nucleotides: TGTGCCAGCAGCTTCGCGGACTCTGGGGCCAACGTCCTGACTTTC. Its protein product is CASSFADSGANVLTF.

V and J are TRBV20-1 and TRBJ2-5; weak D call: TRBD2 (5 bases). V was pared by 2 bases and J by 5 bases, with 21 bases between. This CDR3 has 16 residues. CDR1 is DFQATT, CDR2 SNEGSKA, per germline (reference sequence). The chain's CDR3 is CSARSLVALKVETQYF. CDR3 DNA: TGCAGTGCTAGAAGCCTGGTAGCGCTAAAAGTGGAGACCCAGTACTTC.

This clonotype was observed a few times. The chain carries TRBV30 and TRBJ2-5; 10 bases align to TRBD2. V lost 4 bases to trimming and J lost 2 bases; unmatched junction nucleotides: 1. CDR1 is GTSNPN and CDR2 is SVGIG in the germline V gene (reference sequence). The CDR3 extends over 13 amino acids. The CDR3 sequence: CAWTSGGQETQYF. In nucleotides, the CDR3 is TGTGCCTGGACTAGCGGGGGACAAGAGACCCAGTACTTC. The full variable domain, in which reference TRBV30 and TRBJ2-5 provide the parts outside the CDR3, is SQTIHQWPATLVQPVGSPLSLECTVEGTSNPNLYWYRQAAGRGLQLLFYSVGIGQISSEVPQNLSASRPQDRQFILSSKKLLLSDSGFYLCAWTSGGQETQYFGPGTRLLVL.

The chain recombines TRBV2 with TRBJ2-2; 8 nucleotides agree with TRBD1. Losses at the gene ends were 4 bases for V and 7 bases for J; bases not matched to a gene: 8. Germline CDR1 is SNHLY and CDR2 is FYNNEI. The CDR3 is 15 amino acids. The CDR3 reads CASSADRGGSGELFF. For the CDR3, the DNA is TGTGCCAGCAGTGCCGACAGGGGAGGTAGCGGGGAGCTGTTTTTT.

The chain employs TRBV19 and TRBJ1-4; D is unclear. The length of the CDR3 is 14 residues. Trimming took 7 bases from V and 0 from J, leaving 9 bases between them. CDR1 and CDR2 from the germline V gene are LNHDA and SQIVND (reference sequence). The CDR3 sequence is CASTGWTTNEKLFF. The CDR3 DNA sequence: TGTGCCAGTACCGGGTGGACAACTAATGAAAAACTGTTTTTT.

The V gene is TRBV2, the J gene TRBJ2-3; either TRBD1 or TRBD2 may supply D (7 bases each). CDR1 and CDR2 from the germline V gene are SNHLY and FYNNEI. The CDR3 consists of 14 residues. The ends were cut back, 6 bases at V and 5 bases at J, with 15 bases in the middle. The CDR3 coding sequence is TGTGCCAGCAGCAAAGACAGGGAGGGAGATACGCAGTATTTT. It yields the protein CASSKDREGDTQYF.